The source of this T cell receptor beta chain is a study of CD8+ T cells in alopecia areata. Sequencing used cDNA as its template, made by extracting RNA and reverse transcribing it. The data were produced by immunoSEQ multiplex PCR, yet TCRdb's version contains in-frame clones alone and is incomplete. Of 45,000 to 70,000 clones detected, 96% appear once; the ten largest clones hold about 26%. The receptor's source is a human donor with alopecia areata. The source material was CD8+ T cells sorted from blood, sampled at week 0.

CDR3 protein: CASGLTRSDTIYF. The CDR3 DNA sequence: TGTGCTAGTGGTTTGACTCGGAGCGACACCATATATTTT. V gene TRBV12-5 combines with J gene TRBJ1-3; D ambiguous. Germline CDR1 and CDR2: LGHNT and FRNRAP. V dropped 2 bases and J dropped 8 bases, with 10 bases sitting between them. The CDR3 length is 13 residues.